Listed here are 30 T cell receptor beta chains from one sample, sequenced in a study of blood T cell repertoires in COVID-19. Sequenced by immunoSEQ multiplex PCR; TCRdb stores in-frame clones only, minus some. The sample consists of around 75,000 clones, 88% of them appearing once. The sequencing sample was made of peripheral blood. The receptor source for this set is a human donor in a cohort sampled during active COVID-19.

This sequence joins TRBV2 and TRBJ2-5; 7 bases fit TRBD1. Germline V lookup: CDR1 SNHLY, CDR2 FYNNEI. This CDR3 spans 17 amino acids. J lost 0 bases, V lost 8 bases, and 15 bases had no gene match. CDR3 bases: TGTGCCAGCCTCAAGCCATTTAACGACAGGGACCAAGAGACCCAGTACTTC. Translating it yields CASLKPFNDRDQETQYF.

This clone occurred once. The chain carries TRBV5-5 and TRBJ2-6; possible D gene TRBD1, 5 bases. V lost 3 bases and J 3 bases, leaving 19 bases between the germline ends. This CDR3 comprises 18 residues. Germline V CDR1 and CDR2: SGHKS, YYEKEE (reference sequence). CDR3 loop: CASSSSVPRAFGANVLTF. The CDR3 coding sequence is TGTGCCAGCAGCTCCTCAGTACCCAGGGCTTTTGGGGCCAACGTCCTGACTTTC.

V is TRBV28 and J is TRBJ1-2, with unresolved D. This CDR3 is built from 16 residues. V lost 4 bases and J 4 bases, leaving 19 bases between the germline ends. Per the germline V gene, CDR1 is MDHEN and CDR2 is SYDVKM. The CDR3 reads CASSSPHGDRRYGYTF. DNA for the CDR3: TGTGCCAGCAGTTCTCCTCACGGAGATCGGCGCTATGGCTACACCTTC.

The chain is built from TRBV12-3 or TRBV12-4 and TRBJ2-2; no firm D call. This CDR3 is 12 amino acids long. The ends were cut back, 3 bases at V and 6 bases at J, with 5 bases in the middle. This chain's CDR3 is CASSFWPGELFF. The CDR3 coding sequence is TGTGCCAGCAGTTTTTGGCCCGGGGAGCTGTTTTTT.

The chain couples TRBV18 to TRBJ2-7; tentative D call: TRBD2 (6 bases). This CDR3 is built from 13 residues. V was trimmed by 4 bases and J by 6 bases, leaving 13 bases between them. Germline CDR1 and CDR2: KGHSH and LQKENI. The chain's CDR3 is CASSRLDTVEQYF. For the CDR3, the DNA is TGTGCCAGCTCACGACTAGACACGGTCGAGCAGTACTTC. Complete variable domain (other parts from reference TRBV18 and TRBJ2-7): NAGVMQNPRHLVRRRGQEARLRCSPMKGHSHVYWYRQLPEEGLKFMVYLQKENIIDESGMPKERFSAEFPKEGPSILRIQQVVRGDSAAYFCASSRLDTVEQYFGPGTRLTVT.

The J gene is TRBJ2-1, the V gene TRBV27; weak D call: TRBD2 (7 bases). Deletions cut 2 bases from V and 3 bases from J, with 11 bases between. The germline CDR1 and CDR2 sequences are MNHEY and SMNVEV (reference sequence). CDR3 length equals 15 residues. The CDR3 here is CASSLRGGHYNEQFF. In nucleotides, the CDR3 is TGTGCCAGCAGTTTAAGGGGGGGCCACTACAATGAGCAGTTCTTC.

CDR3 sequence: CASRPGINQPQHF. The CDR3 DNA reads as TGTGCCAGCCGCCCAGGGATTAATCAGCCCCAGCATTTT. This rearrangement joins TRBV28 to TRBJ1-5; TRBD1 might be the D (5 bases). Germline V gene data show CDR1 as MDHEN and CDR2 as SYDVKM. CDR3 length: 13 residues. Trimming took off 8 bases at V and 4 bases at J, with 12 bases between the two ends.

V is TRBV18 and J is TRBJ2-5; D is uncertain. V was pared by 3 bases and J by 3 bases, with 11 bases between. This CDR3 is 14 amino acids long. Looked up from germline, CDR1 is KGHSH and CDR2 is LQKENI. This chain's CDR3 is CASSPEYLEETQYF. The DNA of the CDR3 is TGTGCCAGCTCACCGGAGTACCTGGAAGAGACCCAGTACTTC.

The rearrangement uses TRBV29-1 and TRBJ1-5; perhaps TRBD1 as D (5 bases). This CDR3 is built from 14 residues. Between the trimmed V and J ends, which lost 4 bases and 4 bases, there was a span of 14 bases. Germline V gene lookup returns CDR1 SQVTM and CDR2 ANQGSEA. CDR3: CSVGSGQGNQPQHF. The CDR3 nucleotides read TGCAGCGTTGGGTCCGGTCAGGGAAATCAGCCCCAGCATTTT. Filled out from reference TRBV29-1 and TRBJ1-5, the complete variable domain reads SAVISQKPSRDICQRGTSLTIQCQVDSQVTMMFWYRQQPGQSLTLIATANQGSEATYESGFVIDKFPISRPNLTFSTLTVSNMSPEDSSIYLCSVGSGQGNQPQHFGDGTRLSIL.

The gene calls are TRBV3-1 (or the pseudogene TRBV3-2) and TRBJ2-2; tentative D call: TRBD2 (6 bases). CDR3 length: 12 residues. CDR1 and CDR2 (germline): LGHDT, YNNKEL (reference sequence). Trimming pared 4 bases from V and 8 bases from J, leaving 8 bases between. The CDR3 here is CASSLRGGELFF. Written as DNA, the CDR3 is TGTGCCAGCAGCCTTCGGGGGGGGGAGCTGTTTTTT.

The genes are TRBV7-8 and TRBJ2-7; the D gene is possibly TRBD1 (5 bases). CDR1 and CDR2 (germline): SGHVS, FQNEAQ. The V end lost 1 base, the J end lost 5 bases, and 6 bases lay between the germline ends. This CDR3 region has 12 residues. The CDR3 DNA reads TGTGCCAGCAGCTTAGGGGGCCACGAGCAGTACTTC. Protein: CASSLGGHEQYF.

The gene calls are TRBV5-1 and TRBJ2-2, with D perhaps TRBD2 (5 bases). V was pared by 4 bases and J by 5 bases, with 9 bases between. This CDR3 has 13 residues. Looked up from germline, CDR1 is SGHRS and CDR2 is YFSETQ. In nucleotides, the CDR3 is TGCGCCAGCAGCCGTGGCGGGACCGGGGAGCTGTTTTTT. Protein sequence: CASSRGGTGELFF.

The CDR3 DNA reads as TGTGCCAGCAGCTTAGATCGACAGAGCTCTGGAAACACCATATATTTT. Its translation is CASSLDRQSSGNTIYF. The V and J genes are TRBV7-2 and TRBJ1-3; perhaps TRBD1 as D (5 bases). V lost 1 base and J lost 0, with 10 bases in between. The length of the CDR3 is 16 residues. Germline lookup yields CDR1 SGHTA and CDR2 FQGNSA.

This clone occurred a few times. The chain combines TRBV18 with TRBJ2-7; a possible D gene is TRBD2 (5 bases). V dropped 2 bases and J dropped 1 base, with 12 bases sitting between them. This CDR3 has 15 residues. In germline, CDR1 is KGHSH, CDR2 LQKENI. CDR3 sequence: CASSPEGRASYEQYF. The CDR3 nucleotides read TGTGCCAGCTCACCAGAGGGTAGAGCGTCCTACGAGCAGTACTTC.

This sequence joins TRBV10-2 and TRBJ2-3, with D perhaps matching TRBD2 (6 bases). V lost 9 bases to trimming and J lost 2 bases, with 18 bases between them. The germline V gene has CDR1 WSHSY and CDR2 SAAADI. CDR3 length equals 15 residues. The CDR3 DNA follows: TGCGCCAGTGGGAGGTGGGGAGCCATCACAGATACGCAGTATTTT. As protein: CASGRWGAITDTQYF.

The chain has TRBV5-1 and TRBJ1-2; 8 positions match TRBD1. The CDR3 loop spans 16 amino acids. The V segment lost 4 bases and the J segment 4 bases; nucleotides outside the gene matches: 12. CDR1 and CDR2 (germline): SGHRS, YFSETQ. In nucleotides, the CDR3 is TGCGCCAGCAGCGGGACAGGAGCGAAGAACCTCTATGGCTACACCTTC. Translating gives CASSGTGAKNLYGYTF.

The chain couples TRBV19 to TRBJ1-1; D ambiguous. CDR1 and CDR2 from the germline V gene are LNHDA and SQIVND (reference sequence). The CDR3 is made up of 13 amino acids. V was pared by 8 bases and J by 1 base, with 11 bases between. The CDR3 loop is CASSFGPNTEAFF. CDR3 DNA: TGTGCCAGTTCCTTTGGGCCGAACACTGAAGCTTTCTTT.

The gene calls are TRBV27 and TRBJ2-1; 7 positions match TRBD2. The length of the CDR3 is 18 residues. Losses at the gene ends were 6 bases for V and 3 bases for J; bases not matched to a gene: 17. Germline CDR1 reads MNHEY; CDR2 reads SMNVEV (reference sequence). The CDR3 here is CASRDLTNSGPIYNEQFF. The CDR3 bases are TGTGCCAGCAGAGACCTGACGAATAGCGGGCCTATCTACAATGAGCAGTTCTTC.

The chain couples TRBV5-6 to TRBJ1-2; 7 bases are a match to TRBD1. With V trimmed by 0 bases and J by 6 bases, 5 bases remained unmatched. Per the germline V gene, CDR1 is SGHDT and CDR2 is YYEEEE. This CDR3 region has 14 residues. The CDR3, as DNA: TGTGCCAGCAGCTTGGGCGTGACAGGGAATGGCTACACCTTC. Its translation: CASSLGVTGNGYTF.

The DNA for the CDR3 is TGCGCCAGCAGCCAAGACGACAGGGAGGTGGCAAACATTCAGTACTTC. Its protein is CASSQDDREVANIQYF. V is TRBV4-3 and J is TRBJ2-4, with D perhaps TRBD1 (7 bases). Per the germline V gene, CDR1 is LGHNA and CDR2 is YSLEER. Trimming stripped 0 bases from V and 6 bases from J, with 15 bases between. This CDR3 is built from 16 residues.

CDR3 amino acids: CASSSVTGVVIYNEQFF. CDR3 bases: TGTGCCAGCAGTTCTGTTACGGGGGTCGTTATCTACAATGAGCAGTTCTTC. This chain connects TRBV27 to TRBJ2-1; weak D call: TRBD2 (6 bases). The CDR3 has 17 amino acids. The ends were cut back, 4 bases at V and 3 bases at J, with 19 bases in the middle. Germline CDR1 is MNHEY and CDR2 is SMNVEV (reference sequence).

This clone appeared once. This rearrangement joins TRBV3-1 (or the pseudogene TRBV3-2) to TRBJ1-1; tentative D call: TRBD1 (6 bases). V lost 1 base and J 1 base, leaving 10 bases between the germline ends. Germline V gene data show CDR1 as LGHDT and CDR2 as YNNKEL (reference sequence). The CDR3 is made up of 15 amino acids. As DNA, the CDR3 is TGTGCCAGCAGCCAAGTGGGGGCGGGGAACACTGAAGCTTTCTTT. This translates into CASSQVGAGNTEAFF.

The chain has TRBV30 and TRBJ1-4, with D uncertain. Germline loops: CDR1 GTSNPN, CDR2 SVGIG (reference sequence). CDR3 length: 15 amino acids. Trimming pared 0 bases from V and 3 bases from J, leaving 11 bases between. The CDR3 DNA reads as TGTGCCTGGAGTGTACAGTCACAACCTAATGAAAAACTGTTTTTT. Encoded protein: CAWSVQSQPNEKLFF. Combining the CDR3 with reference TRBV30 and TRBJ1-4 gives the whole variable domain SQTIHQWPATLVQPVGSPLSLECTVEGTSNPNLYWYRQAAGRGLQLLFYSVGIGQISSEVPQNLSASRPQDRQFILSSKKLLLSDSGFYLCAWSVQSQPNEKLFFGSGTQLSVL.

The J gene is TRBJ2-3, the V gene TRBV10-1; 16 positions match TRBD2. CDR1 WNHNN and CDR2 SYGVQD come from the germline V gene (reference sequence). Trimming removed 5 bases from V and 5 bases from J; junction bases left unmatched: 7. The length of the CDR3 is 17 residues. CDR3 in amino acids: CASSPGTSGGAGDTQYF. As DNA, the CDR3 is TGCGCCAGCAGTCCCGGGACTAGCGGGGGGGCCGGAGATACGCAGTATTTT.

This clone has more than one count but fewer than ten. V usage is TRBV7-3 and J usage is TRBJ2-1; 7 positions agree with TRBD2. The CDR3 length is 13 residues. Germline V gene sequence: CDR1 SGHTA, CDR2 FQGTGA. V was pared by 4 bases and J by 9 bases, with 6 bases of the junction left unmatched. CDR3 region: CASSSGLVGEQFF. In nucleotides, the CDR3 is TGTGCCAGCAGCTCCGGACTAGTTGGTGAGCAGTTCTTC.

This clone was detected once. This sequence joins TRBV5-4 and TRBJ2-5, with a tentative D call TRBD2 (6 bases). V gave up 2 bases and J gave up 0 bases, with 8 bases separating them. The CDR3 sequence is 14 residues long. Germline CDR1 and CDR2: SGHNT and YYREEE (reference sequence). The CDR3 protein is CASSFRDYQETQYF. CDR3 sequence (DNA): TGTGCCAGCAGCTTCCGGGACTACCAAGAGACCCAGTACTTC.

This chain joins TRBV9 and TRBJ2-2; no firm D call. Germline CDR1 is SGDLS and CDR2 is YYNGEE. The CDR3 is 13 residues long. V was clipped by 2 bases and J by 4 bases, with 6 bases between them. In DNA form, the CDR3 reads TGTGCCAGCAGCGTCGTAGTCACCGGGGAGCTGTTTTTT. Translating it yields CASSVVVTGELFF.

This clone came up many times. The chain employs TRBV7-2 and TRBJ1-2, with TRBD1 as a possible D gene (6 bases). The V gene's germline CDR1 is SGHTA and CDR2 FQGNSA. The CDR3 runs to 13 residues. V was trimmed by 5 bases and J by 13 bases, leaving 20 bases between them. CDR3 DNA sequence: TGTGCCAGCAGCGTCACAGGGACGACGGCCTCCACCTTC. It encodes CASSVTGTTASTF.

The chain joins TRBV7-2 to TRBJ2-7; maybe TRBD1 (7 bases). The germline V gene encodes CDR1 SGHTA and CDR2 FQGNSA. Deletions cut 5 bases from V and 3 bases from J, with 11 bases between. The CDR3 extends over 13 amino acids. CDR3 residues: CASSRGDSYEQYF. CDR3 DNA sequence: TGTGCCAGCAGCAGGGGGGACAGCTACGAGCAGTACTTC.

The sample holds one count of this clone. The J gene is TRBJ2-7, the V gene TRBV12-3 or TRBV12-4, with TRBD2 matching 9 bases. V lost 4 bases, J lost 7 bases, and 5 bases stayed unmatched. CDR3 length: 13 amino acids. In DNA, the CDR3 is TGTGCCAGCAGTTCTGCGGGGGGGGGTGAGCAGTACTTC. Translating it yields CASSSAGGGEQYF.